Reported below is one TCR beta chain. Antigen: not known. Sequencing used immunoSEQ version 4 in survey mode. Each sample used up to 1 ug genomic DNA diluted to 8.5 to 10 ng/uL. Profiling relied on immunoSEQ multiplex PCR, and the TCRdb table lists in-frame clones only, not all of them. The sample includes just over 35,000 clones, 85% to 90% of them seen just once. The CDR3 covers 15 residues. Germline lookup yields CDR1 LGHDT and CDR2 YNNKEL (reference sequence). Germline trimming cut 5 bases from V and 11 bases from J; bases unmatched to any gene: 14. Cells were stimulated with overlapping HIV-1 Gag 15-mer peptides. Sorted nonresponding memory CD4+ T cells were CD40L-negative, CD69-negative, CD45RO-high. Donors had CD4+ T cell counts above 400 cells/uL and were CMV-seropositive. The sample belongs to a study of persistence of HIV-infected CD4 T cells.

The chain couples TRBV3-1 (or the pseudogene TRBV3-2) to TRBJ1-1; 10 bases align to TRBD1. This TCR was sampled from an adult with HIV. The donor label of this sample is uncertain. The material was cultured CD4+ T cells from PBMCs, obtained from a patient who received antiretroviral therapy. The CDR3 loop is CASSRRDRGLIHAFF. In DNA, the CDR3 is TGTGCCAGCAGCAGACGGGACAGGGGCCTAATTCACGCTTTCTTT.